A selection of T cell receptor beta chains follows, all from one sample in a study of T cell changes during pregnancy in multiple sclerosis. The protocol was immunoSEQ multiplex PCR, while the TCRdb copy is restricted to in-frame clones and leaves out a portion. The data show under 95,000 clones, 75% to 95% seen once. The sample was CD4+ T cells from peripheral blood mononuclear cells, taken before pregnancy. These receptors all come from a female donor with multiple sclerosis, enrolled in a pregnancy study. Each CDR3 is given with its conserved first and last residue. A D gene is named only where the DNA matches it firmly. The size field is filled for only some rows; it gives once, few, many or a size class.

abundance,d_gene,v_gene,j_gene,CDR3nt,CDR3aa
NA,TRBD1,TRBV15,TRBJ1-1,TGTGCCACCAGCAGAGAGTCATTTAGGGGGCGGGCTGGGGCTGAAGCTTTCTTT,CATSRESFRGRAGAEAFF
NA,NA,TRBV5-4,TRBJ1-1,TGTGCCAGCAGCTTGGGGCACCGGAACACTGAAGCTTTCTTT,CASSLGHRNTEAFF
NA,TRBD2,TRBV14,TRBJ2-7,TGTGCCAGCAGCCCCTCACTAGCGGGAAATTACGAGCAGTACTTC,CASSPSLAGNYEQYF
NA,NA,TRBV7-2,TRBJ1-6,TGTGCCAGCAGCTTAGCACGGTCGGGATCGGGGCCCCTCCACTTT,CASSLARSGSGPLHF
NA,NA,TRBV6-7,TRBJ1-4,TGTGCCAGCAGGGGGCCAGGGAGGCGGACTAATGAAAAACTGTTTTTT,CASRGPGRRTNEKLFF
NA,NA,TRBV28,TRBJ1-6,TGTGCCACCGACCCTCTGGCGGATAATTCACCCCTCCACTTT,CATDPLADNSPLHF
NA,NA,TRBV10-3,TRBJ2-1,TGTGCCACCGCGGGCGTTGCAGTGGTCGTTCGGGATGAGCAGTTCTTC,CATAGVAVVVRDEQFF
many,TRBD1,TRBV19,TRBJ1-2,TGTGCCAGTATGGACAGGACCCCAATTGGGGGCTACACCTTC,CASMDRTPIGGYTF
NA,TRBD2,TRBV30,TRBJ2-1,TGTGCCTGGAGTGCTTCGGGACTAGCGATAGGGAATGAGCAGTTCTTC,CAWSASGLAIGNEQFF
few,NA,TRBV18,TRBJ2-7,TGTGCCAGCTCACCAGAGCTAGAGGAGCAGTACTTC,CASSPELEEQYF
NA,NA,TRBV15,TRBJ2-4,TGTGCCACCAGCAGCCCCGATAGACAGGGAGGCATTCAGTACTTC,CATSSPDRQGGIQYF